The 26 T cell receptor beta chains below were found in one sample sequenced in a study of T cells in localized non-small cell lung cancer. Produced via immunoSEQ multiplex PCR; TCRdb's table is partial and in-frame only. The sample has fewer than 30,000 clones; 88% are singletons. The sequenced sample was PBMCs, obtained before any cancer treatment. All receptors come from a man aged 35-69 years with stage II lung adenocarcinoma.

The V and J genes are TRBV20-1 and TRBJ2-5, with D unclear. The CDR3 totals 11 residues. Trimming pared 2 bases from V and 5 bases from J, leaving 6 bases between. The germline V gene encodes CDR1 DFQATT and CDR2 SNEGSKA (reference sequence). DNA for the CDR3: TGCAGTGCTAGATCCCCCGAGACCCAGTACTTC. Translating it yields CSARSPETQYF.

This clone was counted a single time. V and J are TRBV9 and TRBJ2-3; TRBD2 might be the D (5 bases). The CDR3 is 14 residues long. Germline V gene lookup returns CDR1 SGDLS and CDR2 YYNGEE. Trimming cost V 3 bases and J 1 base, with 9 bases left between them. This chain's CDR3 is CASSDTGGTDTQYF. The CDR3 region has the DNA TGTGCCAGCAGCGATACCGGGGGCACAGATACGCAGTATTTT.

Here the CDR3 DNA reads TGTGCCAGCTCCGAAGTAGAGAATCAGCCCCAGCATTTT. It encodes CASSEVENQPQHF. V and J are TRBV27 and TRBJ1-5; D not resolved. The germline CDR1 and CDR2 sequences are MNHEY and SMNVEV (reference sequence). The CDR3 contains 13 residues. Between the trimmed V and J ends, which lost 8 bases and 4 bases, there was a span of 12 bases.

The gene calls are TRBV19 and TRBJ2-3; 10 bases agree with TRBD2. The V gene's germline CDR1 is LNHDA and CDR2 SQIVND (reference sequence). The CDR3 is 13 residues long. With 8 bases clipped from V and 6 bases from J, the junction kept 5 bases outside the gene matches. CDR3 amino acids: CASRELAGDTQYF. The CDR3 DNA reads TGTGCCAGTCGGGAACTAGCGGGGGATACGCAGTATTTT.

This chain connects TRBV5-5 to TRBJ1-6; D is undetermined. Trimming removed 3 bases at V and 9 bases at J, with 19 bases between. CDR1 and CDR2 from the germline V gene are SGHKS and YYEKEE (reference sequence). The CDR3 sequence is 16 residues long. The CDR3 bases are TGTGCCAGCAGCTCACTTAATGGGAGGGAGAGTTCACCCCTCCACTTT. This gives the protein CASSSLNGRESSPLHF.

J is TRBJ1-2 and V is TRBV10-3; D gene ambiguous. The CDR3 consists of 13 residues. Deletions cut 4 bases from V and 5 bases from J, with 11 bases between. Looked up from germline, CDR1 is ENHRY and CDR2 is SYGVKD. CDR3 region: CAISAAQLYGYTF. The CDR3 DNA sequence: TGTGCCATCAGTGCCGCCCAGCTTTATGGCTACACCTTC.

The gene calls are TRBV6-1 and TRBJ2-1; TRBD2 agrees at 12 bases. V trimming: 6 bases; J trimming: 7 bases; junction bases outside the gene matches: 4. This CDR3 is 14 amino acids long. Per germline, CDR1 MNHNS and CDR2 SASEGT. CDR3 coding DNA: TGTGCCAGCAGCGCACTAGCGGGGGGAAATGAGCAGTTCTTC. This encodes CASSALAGGNEQFF.

The CDR3 bases are TGTGCCAGCAGCTTTTCCAGGGGCGTAGGCACCGGGGAGCTGTTTTTT. Protein product: CASSFSRGVGTGELFF. V gene TRBV7-2 combines with J gene TRBJ2-2, with D possibly TRBD1 on 6 matching bases. Germline lookup yields CDR1 SGHTA and CDR2 FQGNSA. The CDR3 is 16 residues long. Trimming removed 3 bases at V and 4 bases at J, with 15 bases between.

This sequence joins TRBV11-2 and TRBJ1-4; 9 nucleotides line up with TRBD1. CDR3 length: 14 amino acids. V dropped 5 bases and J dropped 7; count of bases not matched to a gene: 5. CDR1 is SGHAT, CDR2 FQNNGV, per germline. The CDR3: CASSPTGGGEKLFF. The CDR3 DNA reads TGTGCCAGCAGCCCGACAGGGGGAGGTGAAAAACTGTTTTTT.

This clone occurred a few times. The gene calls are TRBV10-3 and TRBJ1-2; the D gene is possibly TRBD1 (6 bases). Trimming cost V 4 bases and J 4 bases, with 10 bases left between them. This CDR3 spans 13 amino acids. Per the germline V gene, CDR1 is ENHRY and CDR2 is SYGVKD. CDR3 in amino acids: CAISVEGGYGYTF. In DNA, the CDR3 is TGTGCCATCAGTGTCGAGGGGGGCTATGGCTACACCTTC.

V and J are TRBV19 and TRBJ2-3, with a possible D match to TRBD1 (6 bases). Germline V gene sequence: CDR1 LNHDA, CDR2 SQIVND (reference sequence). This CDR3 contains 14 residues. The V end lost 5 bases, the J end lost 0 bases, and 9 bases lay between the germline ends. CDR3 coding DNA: TGTGCCAGTAGTGCCCAGGGGAGCACAGATACGCAGTATTTT. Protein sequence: CASSAQGSTDTQYF.

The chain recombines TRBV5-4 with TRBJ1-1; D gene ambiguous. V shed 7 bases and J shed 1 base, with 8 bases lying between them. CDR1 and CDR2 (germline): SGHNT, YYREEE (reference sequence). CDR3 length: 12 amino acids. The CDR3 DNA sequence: TGTGCCAGCCGGTTTGGGAACACTGAAGCTTTCTTT. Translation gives CASRFGNTEAFF.

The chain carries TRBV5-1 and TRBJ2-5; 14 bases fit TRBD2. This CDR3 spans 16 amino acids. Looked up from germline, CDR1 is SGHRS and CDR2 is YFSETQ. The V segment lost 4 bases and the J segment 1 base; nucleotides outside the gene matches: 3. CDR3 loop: CASSLGTSGGQETQYF. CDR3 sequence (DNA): TGCGCCAGCAGCCTTGGGACTAGCGGGGGCCAAGAGACCCAGTACTTC.

CDR3 in DNA: TGTGCCAGCAGCTTAGATGGGACAGTGAGGGAAAAACTGTTTTTT. Translated, it gives CASSLDGTVREKLFF. The chain combines TRBV7-9 with TRBJ1-4; 7 nucleotides align to TRBD1. Trimming took 1 base from V and 8 from J; bases not matched to a gene: 7. CDR3 length: 15 amino acids. The germline V gene has CDR1 SEHNR and CDR2 FQNEAQ (reference sequence). Together with reference TRBV7-9 and TRBJ1-4, the CDR3 gives the full variable domain: DTGVSQNPRHKITKRGQNVTFRCDPISEHNRLYWYRQTLGQGPEFLTYFQNEAQLEKSRLLSDRFSAERPKGSFSTLEIQRTEQGDSAMYLCASSLDGTVREKLFFGSGTQLSVL.

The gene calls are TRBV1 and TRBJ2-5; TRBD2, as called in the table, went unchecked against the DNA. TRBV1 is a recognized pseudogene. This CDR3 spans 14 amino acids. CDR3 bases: TGCACCATCCCTAGTCGGACTAACCGAGAGACCCAGTACTTC. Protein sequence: CTIPSRTNRETQYF.

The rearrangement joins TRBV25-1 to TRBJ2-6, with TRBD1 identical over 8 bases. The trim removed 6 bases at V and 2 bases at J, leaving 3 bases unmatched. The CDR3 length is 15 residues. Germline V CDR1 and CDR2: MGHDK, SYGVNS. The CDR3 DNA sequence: TGTGCCAGCAGCCCAGGGGGCGCTGGGGCCAACGTCCTGACTTTC. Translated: CASSPGGAGANVLTF. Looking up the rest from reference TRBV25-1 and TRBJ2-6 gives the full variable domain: EADIYQTPRYLVIGTGKKITLECSQTMGHDKMYWYQQDPGMELHLIHYSYGVNSTEKGDLSSESTVSRIRTEHFPLTLESARPSHTSQYLCASSPGGAGANVLTFGAGSRLTVL.

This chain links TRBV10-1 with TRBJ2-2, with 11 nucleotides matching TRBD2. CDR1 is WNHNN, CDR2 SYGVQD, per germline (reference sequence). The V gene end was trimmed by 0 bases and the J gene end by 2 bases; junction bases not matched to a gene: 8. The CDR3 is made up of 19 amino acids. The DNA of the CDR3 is TGCGCCAGCAGTGAGTCTCTACTAGCGGGAGAGACCAACACCGGGGAGCTGTTTTTT. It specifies CASSESLLAGETNTGELFF.

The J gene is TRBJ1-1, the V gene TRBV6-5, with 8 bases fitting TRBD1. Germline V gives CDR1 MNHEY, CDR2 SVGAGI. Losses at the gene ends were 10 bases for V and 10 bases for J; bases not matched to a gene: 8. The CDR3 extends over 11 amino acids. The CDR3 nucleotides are TGTGCCAACCTACCGGGACAGGTAGCTTTCTTT. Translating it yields CANLPGQVAFF.

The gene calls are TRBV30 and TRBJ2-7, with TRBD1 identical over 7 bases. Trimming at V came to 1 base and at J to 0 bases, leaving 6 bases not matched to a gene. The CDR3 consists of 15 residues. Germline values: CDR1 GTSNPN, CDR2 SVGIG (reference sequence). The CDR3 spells CAWSGMTGSSYEQYF. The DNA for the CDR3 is TGTGCCTGGAGTGGGATGACAGGGAGCTCCTACGAGCAGTACTTC. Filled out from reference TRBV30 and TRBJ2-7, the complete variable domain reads SQTIHQWPATLVQPVGSPLSLECTVEGTSNPNLYWYRQAAGRGLQLLFYSVGIGQISSEVPQNLSASRPQDRQFILSSKKLLLSDSGFYLCAWSGMTGSSYEQYFGPGTRLTVT.

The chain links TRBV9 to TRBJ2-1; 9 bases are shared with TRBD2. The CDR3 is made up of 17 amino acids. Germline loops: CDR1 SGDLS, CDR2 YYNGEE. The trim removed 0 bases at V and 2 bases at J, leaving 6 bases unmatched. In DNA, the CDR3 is TGTGCCAGCAGCGTAGGGGCGGGGGGGACCCCCTACAATGAGCAGTTCTTC. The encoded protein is CASSVGAGGTPYNEQFF.

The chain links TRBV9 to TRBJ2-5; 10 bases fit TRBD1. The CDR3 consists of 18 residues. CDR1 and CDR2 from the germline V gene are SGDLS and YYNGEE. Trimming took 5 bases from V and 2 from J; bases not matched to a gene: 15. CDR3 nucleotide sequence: TGTGCCAGCAGATCCGAGACAGGGGGCTGGTTCCAACAAGAGACCCAGTACTTC. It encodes CASRSETGGWFQQETQYF. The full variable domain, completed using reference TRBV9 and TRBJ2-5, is DSGVTQTPKHLITATGQRVTLRCSPRSGDLSVYWYQQSLDQGLQFLIQYYNGEERAKGNILERFSAQQFPDLHSELNLSSLELGDSALYFCASRSETGGWFQQETQYFGPGTRLLVL.

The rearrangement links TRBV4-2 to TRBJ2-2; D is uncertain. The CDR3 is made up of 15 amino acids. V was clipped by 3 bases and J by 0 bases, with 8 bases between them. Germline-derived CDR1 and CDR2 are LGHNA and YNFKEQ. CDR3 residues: CASSQTETNTGELFF. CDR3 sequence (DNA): TGTGCCAGCAGCCAGACCGAGACGAACACCGGGGAGCTGTTTTTT.

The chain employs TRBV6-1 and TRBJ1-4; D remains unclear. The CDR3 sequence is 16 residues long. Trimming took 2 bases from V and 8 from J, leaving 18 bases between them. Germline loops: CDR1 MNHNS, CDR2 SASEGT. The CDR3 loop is CASSEIEAEASEKLFF. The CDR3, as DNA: TGTGCCAGCAGTGAAATAGAGGCCGAGGCCAGCGAAAAACTGTTTTTT.

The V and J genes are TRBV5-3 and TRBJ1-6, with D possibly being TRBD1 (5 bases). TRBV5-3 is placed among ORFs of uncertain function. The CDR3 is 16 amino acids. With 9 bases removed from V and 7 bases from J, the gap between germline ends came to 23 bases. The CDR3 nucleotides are TGTGCCACATCCTACATAGGGGTGAATGGAAATTCACCCCTCCACTTT. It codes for CATSYIGVNGNSPLHF.

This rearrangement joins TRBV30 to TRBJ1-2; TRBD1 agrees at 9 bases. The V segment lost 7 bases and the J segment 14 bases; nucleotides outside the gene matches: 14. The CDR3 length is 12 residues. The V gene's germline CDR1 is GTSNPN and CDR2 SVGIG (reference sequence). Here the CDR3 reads CASNPGQGTLTF. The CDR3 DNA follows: TGTGCCTCAAACCCGGGACAGGGAACCCTAACCTTC.

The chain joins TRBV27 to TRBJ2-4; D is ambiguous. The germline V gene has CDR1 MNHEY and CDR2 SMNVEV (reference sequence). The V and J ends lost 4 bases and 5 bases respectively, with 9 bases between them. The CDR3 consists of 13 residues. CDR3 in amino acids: CASSSWAENIQYF. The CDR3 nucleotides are TGTGCCAGCAGTTCTTGGGCTGAAAACATTCAGTACTTC.